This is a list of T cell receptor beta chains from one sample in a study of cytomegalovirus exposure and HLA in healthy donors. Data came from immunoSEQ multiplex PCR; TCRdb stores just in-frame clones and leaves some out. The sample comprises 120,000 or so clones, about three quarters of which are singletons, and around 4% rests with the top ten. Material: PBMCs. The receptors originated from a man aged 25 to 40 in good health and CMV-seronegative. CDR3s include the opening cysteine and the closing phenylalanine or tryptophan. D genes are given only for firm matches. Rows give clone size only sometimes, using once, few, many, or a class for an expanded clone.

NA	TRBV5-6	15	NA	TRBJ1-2	CASSLQGAGGYGYTF	TGTGCCAGCAGCTTACAGGGAGCGGGGGGCTATGGCTACACCTTC
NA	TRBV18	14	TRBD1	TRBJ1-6	CASSPRGDNSPLHF	TGTGCCAGCTCACCCAGGGGGGATAATTCACCCCTCCACTTT
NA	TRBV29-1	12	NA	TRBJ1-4	CSTGGADEKLFF	TGCAGCACTGGGGGGGCTGATGAAAAACTGTTTTTT
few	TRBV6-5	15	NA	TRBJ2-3	CASSRGAWGTDTQYF	TGTGCCAGCAGTCGGGGGGCGTGGGGCACAGATACGCAGTATTTT
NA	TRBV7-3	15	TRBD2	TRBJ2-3	CASSSTGTSGDTQYF	TGTGCCAGCAGTTCGACCGGGACTAGTGGAGATACGCAGTATTTT
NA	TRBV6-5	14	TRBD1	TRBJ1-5	CASSTTGAYQPQHF	TGTGCCAGCAGTACGACAGGGGCATATCAGCCCCAGCATTTT
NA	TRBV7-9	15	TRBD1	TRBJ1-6	CATSRRQGGDSPLHF	TGTGCCACGAGCCGAAGACAGGGCGGTGATTCACCCCTCCACTTT
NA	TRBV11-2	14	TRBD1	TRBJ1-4	CASSPGTGTEKLFF	TGTGCCAGCAGCCCCGGGACAGGCACTGAAAAACTGTTTTTT
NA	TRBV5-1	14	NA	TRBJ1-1	CASSMDGLNTEAFF	TGCGCCAGCAGCATGGACGGGTTGAACACTGAAGCTTTCTTT
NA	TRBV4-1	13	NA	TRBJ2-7	CASSQEGGDEQYF	TGCGCCAGCAGCCAAGAGGGGGGAGACGAGCAGTACTTC
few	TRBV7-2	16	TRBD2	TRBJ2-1	CASSLVPAGGWNEQFF	TGTGCCAGCAGCTTAGTTCCAGCGGGGGGCTGGAATGAGCAGTTCTTC
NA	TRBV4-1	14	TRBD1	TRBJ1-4	CASSSHRGSEKLFF	TGCGCCAGCAGCTCGCACAGGGGGAGTGAAAAACTGTTTTTT
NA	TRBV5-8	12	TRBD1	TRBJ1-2	CASTAYQGARTF	TGTGCCAGCACCGCTTATCAGGGGGCGCGGACCTTC
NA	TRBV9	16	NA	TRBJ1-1	CASSVSPTGIMVGTFF	TGTGCCAGCAGCGTTAGCCCGACGGGGATTATGGTCGGTACTTTCTTT
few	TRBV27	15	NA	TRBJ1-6	CASSPIRTLDSPLHF	TGTGCCAGCAGTCCGATTAGGACTTTAGATTCACCCCTCCACTTT
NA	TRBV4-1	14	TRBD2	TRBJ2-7	CASSQAGGGYEQYF	TGCGCCAGCAGCCAAGCGGGGGGAGGCTACGAGCAGTACTTC
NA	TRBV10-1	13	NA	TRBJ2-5	CASSSGGGGTQYF	TGCGCCAGCAGTTCTGGGGGAGGCGGGACCCAGTACTTC
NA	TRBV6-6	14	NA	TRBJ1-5	CASSPPGVNQPQHF	TGTGCCAGCAGCCCCCCAGGGGTGAATCAGCCCCAGCATTTT
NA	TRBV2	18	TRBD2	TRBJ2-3	CASSESSGTSFGTDTRYF	TGTGCCAGCAGTGAATCGTCCGGGACTAGCTTCGGCACAGATACGCGGTATTTT
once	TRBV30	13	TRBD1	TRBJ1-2	CAWSRDRGWGYTF	TGTGCCTGGAGCCGGGACAGGGGGTGGGGCTACACCTTC
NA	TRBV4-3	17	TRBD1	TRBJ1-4	CASSQGPAGTGNEKLFF	TGCGCCAGCAGCCAAGGGCCAGCAGGGACAGGGAATGAAAAACTGTTTTTT
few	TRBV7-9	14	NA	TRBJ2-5	CSSSFLTGQETQYF	TGTTCCAGCAGCTTCCTTACAGGACAAGAGACCCAGTACTTC
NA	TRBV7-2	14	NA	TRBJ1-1	CASSTRAANTEAFF	TGTGCCAGCAGCACCAGGGCCGCGAACACTGAAGCTTTCTTT
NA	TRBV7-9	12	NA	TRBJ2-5	CASSSMSVTQYF	TGTGCCAGCAGCTCGATGTCGGTGACCCAGTACTTC
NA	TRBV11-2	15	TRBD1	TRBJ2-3	CASSEGQGHTDTQYF	TGTGCCAGCAGCGAAGGACAGGGCCACACAGATACGCAGTATTTT
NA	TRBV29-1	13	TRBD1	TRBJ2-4	CSVGTGDWGIQYF	TGCAGCGTCGGGACAGGTGATTGGGGCATTCAGTACTTC
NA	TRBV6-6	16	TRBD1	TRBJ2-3	CATGGGHTIGTDTQYF	TGTGCCACAGGGGGCGGACACACTATTGGCACAGATACGCAGTATTTT
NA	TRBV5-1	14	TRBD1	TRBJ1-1	CASSMGQGVSEAFF	TGCGCCAGCAGCATGGGACAGGGGGTTTCTGAAGCTTTCTTT
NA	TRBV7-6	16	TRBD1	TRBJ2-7	CASSLAADRGSYEQYF	TGTGCCAGCAGCTTAGCGGCTGACAGGGGTTCCTACGAGCAGTACTTC